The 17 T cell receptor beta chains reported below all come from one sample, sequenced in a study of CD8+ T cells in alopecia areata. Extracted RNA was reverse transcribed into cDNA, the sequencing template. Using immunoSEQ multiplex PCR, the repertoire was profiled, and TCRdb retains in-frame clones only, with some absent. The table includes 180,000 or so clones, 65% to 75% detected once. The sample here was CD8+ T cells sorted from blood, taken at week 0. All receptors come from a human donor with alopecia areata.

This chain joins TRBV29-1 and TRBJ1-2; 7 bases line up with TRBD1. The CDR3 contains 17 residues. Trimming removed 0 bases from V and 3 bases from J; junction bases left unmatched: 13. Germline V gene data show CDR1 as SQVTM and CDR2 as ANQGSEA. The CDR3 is CSVEDLLGGAWDYGYTF. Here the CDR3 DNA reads TGCAGCGTTGAAGATCTTCTAGGGGGCGCTTGGGACTATGGCTACACCTTC.

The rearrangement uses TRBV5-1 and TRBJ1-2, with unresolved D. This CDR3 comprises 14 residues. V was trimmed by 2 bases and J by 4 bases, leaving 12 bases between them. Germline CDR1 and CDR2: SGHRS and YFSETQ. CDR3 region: CASSFRGPSYGYTF. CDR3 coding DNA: TGCGCCAGCAGCTTCCGTGGCCCGTCCTATGGCTACACCTTC.

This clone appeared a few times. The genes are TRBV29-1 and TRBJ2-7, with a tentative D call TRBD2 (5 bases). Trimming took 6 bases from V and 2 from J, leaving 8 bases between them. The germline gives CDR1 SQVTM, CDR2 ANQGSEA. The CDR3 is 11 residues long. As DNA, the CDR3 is TGCAGCGTAGACGGGGCCTACGAGCAGTACTTC. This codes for CSVDGAYEQYF.

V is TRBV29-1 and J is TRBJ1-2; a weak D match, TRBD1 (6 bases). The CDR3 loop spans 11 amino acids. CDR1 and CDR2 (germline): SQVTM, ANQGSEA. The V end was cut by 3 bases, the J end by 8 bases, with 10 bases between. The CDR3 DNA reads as TGCAGCGTTGATACAGGGAGAGGCTACACCTTC. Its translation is CSVDTGRGYTF. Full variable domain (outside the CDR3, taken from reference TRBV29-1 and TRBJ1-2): SAVISQKPSRDICQRGTSLTIQCQVDSQVTMMFWYRQQPGQSLTLIATANQGSEATYESGFVIDKFPISRPNLTFSTLTVSNMSPEDSSIYLCSVDTGRGYTFGSGTRLTVV.

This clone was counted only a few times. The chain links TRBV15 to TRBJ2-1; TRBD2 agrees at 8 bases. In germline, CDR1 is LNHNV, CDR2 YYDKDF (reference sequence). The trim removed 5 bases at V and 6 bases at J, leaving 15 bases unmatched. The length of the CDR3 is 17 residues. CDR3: CATSQLSGGVWFNEQFF. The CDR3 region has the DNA TGTGCCACCAGCCAACTCTCGGGAGGGGTATGGTTCAATGAGCAGTTCTTC.

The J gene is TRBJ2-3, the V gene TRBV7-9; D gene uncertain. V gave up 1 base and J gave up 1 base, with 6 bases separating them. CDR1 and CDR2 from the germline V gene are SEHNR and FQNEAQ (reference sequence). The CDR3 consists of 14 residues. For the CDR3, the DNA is TGTGCCAGCAGCTTAGAGCTGGGCACAGATACGCAGTATTTT. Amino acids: CASSLELGTDTQYF.

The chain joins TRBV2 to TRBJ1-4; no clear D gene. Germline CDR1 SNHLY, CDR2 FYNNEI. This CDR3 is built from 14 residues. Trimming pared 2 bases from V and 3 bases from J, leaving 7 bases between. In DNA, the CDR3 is TGTGCCAGCAGTGAATGGGGAGCTAATGAAAAACTGTTTTTT. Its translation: CASSEWGANEKLFF.

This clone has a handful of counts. This chain's CDR3 is CSARRGADTEAFF. Here the CDR3 DNA reads TGCAGCGCCCGAAGGGGTGCGGACACTGAAGCTTTCTTT. The chain recombines TRBV29-1 with TRBJ1-1, with D possibly being TRBD1 (5 bases). The germline CDR1 and CDR2 sequences are SQVTM and ANQGSEA. V lost 7 bases to trimming and J lost 3 bases, with 15 bases between them. The CDR3 loop spans 13 amino acids. The full variable domain, completed using reference TRBV29-1 and TRBJ1-1, is SAVISQKPSRDICQRGTSLTIQCQVDSQVTMMFWYRQQPGQSLTLIATANQGSEATYESGFVIDKFPISRPNLTFSTLTVSNMSPEDSSIYLCSARRGADTEAFFGQGTRLTVV.

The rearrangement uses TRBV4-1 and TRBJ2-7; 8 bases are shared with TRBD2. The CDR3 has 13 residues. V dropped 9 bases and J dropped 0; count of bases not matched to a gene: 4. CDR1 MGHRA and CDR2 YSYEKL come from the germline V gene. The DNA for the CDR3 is TGCGCCAGTGGCCGGGGGGGCTCCTACGAGCAGTACTTC. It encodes CASGRGGSYEQYF.

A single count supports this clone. CDR3 DNA: TGTGCCAGCAGCCCTAGCGGGGGCCAGAACACCGGGGAGCTGTTTTTT. Encoded protein: CASSPSGGQNTGELFF. The chain joins TRBV7-9 to TRBJ2-2, with TRBD2 identical over 10 bases. V dropped 5 bases and J dropped 1; count of bases not matched to a gene: 4. Germline assignment: CDR1 SEHNR and CDR2 FQNEAQ (reference sequence). The CDR3 runs to 16 residues.

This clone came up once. The CDR3 is CASSLERGGSTEAFF. In DNA form, the CDR3 reads TGCGCCAGCAGCTTGGAACGAGGGGGTTCTACTGAAGCTTTCTTT. The chain combines TRBV5-1 with TRBJ1-1, with D maybe TRBD1 (6 bases). The CDR3 length is 15 residues. The V end lost 0 bases, the J end lost 5 bases, and 14 bases lay between the germline ends. Germline V CDR1 and CDR2: SGHRS, YFSETQ.

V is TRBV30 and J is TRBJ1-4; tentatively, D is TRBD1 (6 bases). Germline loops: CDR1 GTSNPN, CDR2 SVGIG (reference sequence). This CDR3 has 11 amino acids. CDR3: CATGMVEKLFF. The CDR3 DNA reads TGTGCAACAGGGATGGTTGAAAAACTGTTTTTT.

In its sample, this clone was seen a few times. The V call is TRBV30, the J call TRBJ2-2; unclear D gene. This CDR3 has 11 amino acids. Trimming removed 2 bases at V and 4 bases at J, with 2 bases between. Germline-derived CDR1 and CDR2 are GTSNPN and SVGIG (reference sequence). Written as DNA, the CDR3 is TGTGCCTGGAGTCGCACCGGGGAGCTGTTTTTT. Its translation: CAWSRTGELFF.

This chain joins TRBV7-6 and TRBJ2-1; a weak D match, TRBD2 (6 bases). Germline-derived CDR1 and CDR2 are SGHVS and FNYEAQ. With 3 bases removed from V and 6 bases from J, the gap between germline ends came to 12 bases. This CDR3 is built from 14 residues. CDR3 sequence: CASSFRDSANEQFF. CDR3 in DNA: TGTGCCAGCAGCTTCCGGGACTCCGCCAATGAGCAGTTCTTC.

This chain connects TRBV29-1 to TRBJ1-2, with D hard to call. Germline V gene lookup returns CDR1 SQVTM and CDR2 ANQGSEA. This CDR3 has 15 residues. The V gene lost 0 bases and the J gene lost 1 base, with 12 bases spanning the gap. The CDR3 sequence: CSVEDRRGSNYGYTF. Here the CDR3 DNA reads TGCAGCGTTGAAGATCGGCGAGGGAGTAACTATGGCTACACCTTC.

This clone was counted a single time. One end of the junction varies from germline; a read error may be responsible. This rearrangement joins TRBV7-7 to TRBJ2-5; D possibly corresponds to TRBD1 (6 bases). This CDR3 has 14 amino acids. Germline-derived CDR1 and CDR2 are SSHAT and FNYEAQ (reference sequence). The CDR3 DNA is TGTGCTAGCAGCACAGGGACGACACAAGAGACCCAGTACTTC. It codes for CASSTGTTQETQYF.

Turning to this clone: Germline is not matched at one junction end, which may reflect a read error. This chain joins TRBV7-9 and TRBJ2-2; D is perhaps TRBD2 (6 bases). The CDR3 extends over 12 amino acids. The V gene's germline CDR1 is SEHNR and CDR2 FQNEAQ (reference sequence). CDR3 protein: CASGGNSGELFF. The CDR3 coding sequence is TGTGCCAGCGGCGGGAACAGCGGGGAGCTGTTTTTT.